This T cell receptor beta chain was documented in a study of blood T cells in healthy people across ages (dated by TCRdb to 2014 to 2015). Looking at the study overall: In model experiments, template switching captured about one uniquely barcoded TCR beta cDNA molecule for every two T cells. Using deep sequencing normalized with unique cDNA molecular identifiers, the study measured how TCR beta repertoire diversity changes with age. Four age groups were formed from the donors: young (average approximately 15 years), middle-aged (around 39), aged (roughly 56) and long-lived (around 82). Donors of different ages were randomly distributed across sequencing lanes to avoid experimental bias. Two additional independent replicas of 1 million unique cDNA reads from the same blood draw were analyzed for two donors (one aged 18 to 30 and one aged 80 or older).

A remark on this clonotype: Its antigen remains undetermined. No base quality information exists; no much larger clone differs at one position.

The paper's findings and limits, for the study overall: Observed TCR beta diversity correlated strongly with the percentage of naive T cells measured by flow cytometry. The CMV infection status of donors was not known, potentially confounding age-related changes in expanded clonotypes. Since profiling was done on bulk unsorted PBMCs, naive and antigen-experienced compartments could not be conclusively compared. Compared with the aged group, the long-lived group had more naive CD4+ T cells, fewer expanded clones and increased TCR diversity, suggesting age selection. Estimates of total diversity based on one million sequenced T cells were considered lower bounds and underestimates. As age increased, observed TCR beta diversity per million T cells dropped in a roughly linear way, and a significant reduction was already evident by age roughly 40.

Library construction relied on 5' RACE. The sequencer listed for this sample is Illumina HiSeq 2500. A second PCR of roughly 7 to 11 cycles was performed with a sample-barcoded 5' primer and a J-beta primer mix. A unique molecular identifier was introduced onto each TCR beta cDNA molecule by a template-switch 5' adaptor carrying 12 random nucleotides. Each sample yielded at least 3 million CDR3-containing paired-end reads. First-strand cDNA was synthesized from all RNA with the Mint cDNA synthesis kit, primed by a TRBC-specific oligonucleotide. After uracil-DNA glycosylase treatment, a first 18-cycle PCR used universal primers M1SS and BC2_uni_R on all cDNA. On the study's bioinformatics: For normalization, 1 million high-quality reads were randomly selected from each sample, with every read carrying a distinct molecular identifier. Instead of being binned into consensus sequences, reads that shared molecular identifiers were thrown out. CDR3 identification, clonotype clustering and error correction used MiTCR with a Q25 quality threshold and the strictest error-elimination algorithm. A nonparametric unseen species model with Euler transformation was used to estimate lower-bound total TCR beta diversity. TCRdb reprocessing: public reads trimmed at Q25 with fastp, clones called with MiXCR, in-frame beta chains kept. Every entry covers one CDR3 protein and lists the most common genes and DNA from its rows. TCRdb's processing, not the authors', yielded these V and J calls. This sample holds 1.5 million to 2 million distinct CDR3 sequences; 49% were observed only once. The top ten clones comprise less than 2.5% of the sample.

Systemically healthy Caucasian individuals from Russia, 35 to 50 in total and aged 6 to 90 years, were included as donors. Ten milliliters of peripheral blood were drawn from each donor into EDTA-treated Vacutainer tubes. Ficoll-Paque density-gradient centrifugation was used to isolate PBMCs, with at least 6 million obtained per sample. Total RNA was extracted from PBMCs with Trizol reagent, with at least 6 micrograms obtained per sample. For every donor, flow cytometry on a PBMC aliquot measured the percentage of naive CD45RAhigh/CD27high T cells. The CDR3 has 12 amino acids, counting the end cysteine and phenylalanine. Only CDR3 DNA is held: 36 bases, read in frame from base 1. The germline V gene provides CDR1 KGHDR and CDR2 SFDVKD. Compared with germline, V lacks 5 bases and J lacks 9 bases; bases without a gene match: 2.

The clonotype comes from a woman aged 40 to 50 in good health. The rearrangement joined TRBV24-1 to TRBJ2-3; TRBD1 lines up with 9 middle nucleotides. The sequencing input was blood. The encoded CDR3 is CATSGQGGTQYF. The DNA sequence is as follows: TGTGCCACCAGTGGACAGGGGGGAACGCAGTATTTT.